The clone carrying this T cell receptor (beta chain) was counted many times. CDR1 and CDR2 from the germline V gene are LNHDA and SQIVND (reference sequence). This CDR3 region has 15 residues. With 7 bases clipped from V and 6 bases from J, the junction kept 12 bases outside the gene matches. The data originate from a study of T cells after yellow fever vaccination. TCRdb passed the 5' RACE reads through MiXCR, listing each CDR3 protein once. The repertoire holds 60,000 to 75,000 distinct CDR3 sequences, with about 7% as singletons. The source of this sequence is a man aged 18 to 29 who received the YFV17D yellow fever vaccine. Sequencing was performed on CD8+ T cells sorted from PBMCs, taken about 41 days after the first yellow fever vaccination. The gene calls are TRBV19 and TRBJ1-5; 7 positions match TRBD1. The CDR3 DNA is TGTGCCAGTACCGCGACAGGGTCTGTTCGTCAGCCCCAGCATTTT. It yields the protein CASTATGSVRQPQHF.